Described below is a single T cell receptor beta chain sequence and its context. There is no known antigen for this receptor. Nothing much larger sits one base from this clone, and base qualities are not available. This entry is derived from a study of T cells in localized non-small cell lung cancer (dated by TCRdb to about 2020). At the level of the whole study: Comparing tumors with uninvolved tumor-adjacent lungs, the study looked at the T cell repertoires of 200 to 250 patients with early-stage NSCLC. The cohort was made up of roughly 250 treatment-naive NSCLC patients whose localized lung tumors had been resected. A mean age of 66.3 years was recorded for the NSCLC patients, of whom approximately 130 were male and some 100 were female.

Overall results and qualifications from the work: Uninvolved tumor-adjacent lung showed the highest T cell clonality, higher than tumor, which suggests more focused antigenic responses in the adjacent lung. Of the top 100 tumor clones, a median of 57 were detected in paired uninvolved adjacent lung; around 27 were also among that lung's top 100. Because the study design was exploratory, TCR variables were selected using unadjusted p-values without false-discovery rate correction. Because multi-region tumor sequencing was not done, intratumor heterogeneity could not be ruled out. Higher blood T cell density associated with longer overall survival, while higher adjacent-lung clonality associated with shorter survival.

At diagnosis, tumor, uninvolved tumor-adjacent lung and peripheral blood were collected and then preserved as a mix of FFPE and fresh-frozen material. For TCR repertoire profiling, the blood samples were analyzed as peripheral blood mononuclear cells. TCR beta CDR3 regions were sequenced from DNA using the immunoSEQ Assay. Concerning the study's data processing: To compute T cell density, TCR beta template counts were normalized to usable DNA, which was estimated by amplifying housekeeping genes. Richness was estimated with the preseqR package, extrapolating to 400,000 templates for PBMC samples and 120,000 templates for tissue samples. Clonality was taken to be one minus Pielou's evenness. Differential abundance testing on productive amino-acid clonotypes, with a minimum total count of 5 and an alpha of 0.1, was used to identify tissue-enriched TCRs. The Jaccard Index and the Morisita Overlap Index were used to measure how much the repertoires overlapped between compartments. GLIPH grouped TCR beta CDR3s together with public tetramer-defined viral CDR3s, and a viral motif had to include at least three viral sequences and also show V-gene enrichment. TCRdb stores this immuneACCESS table with in-frame sequences only. Part of the clones is absent; in the studies checked, under half of the shortfall reflects unresolved V genes, and no reason is known for the rest. D and trimming come from the DNA, and the V and J calls and clone size come from that table. For this sample the table gives 20,000 to 25,000 clones, of which about 80% were detected only once. 4.8% of the sample lies in the top ten.

The material was PBMCs, obtained before any cancer treatment. The origin of this receptor is a man aged 40 to 75 with stage II lung adenocarcinoma.

DNA sequence: TGTGCCAGCAGCTTGAAAGCGGGAAGGGATGAGCAGTTCTTC. It translates to CASSLKAGRDEQFF. The sequence is built from TRBV5-4 and TRBJ2-1; 7 middle bases align to TRBD2. The CDR3 spans 14 residues, from the cysteine through the phenylalanine. The CDR3 DNA has 42 bases and is translated from base 1. Sequences SGHNT (CDR1) and YYREEE (CDR2) are obtained from the germline V gene (reference sequence). Germline trimming amounts to 1 base on V and 8 bases on J, with 6 as the count of junction bases outside the gene matches.